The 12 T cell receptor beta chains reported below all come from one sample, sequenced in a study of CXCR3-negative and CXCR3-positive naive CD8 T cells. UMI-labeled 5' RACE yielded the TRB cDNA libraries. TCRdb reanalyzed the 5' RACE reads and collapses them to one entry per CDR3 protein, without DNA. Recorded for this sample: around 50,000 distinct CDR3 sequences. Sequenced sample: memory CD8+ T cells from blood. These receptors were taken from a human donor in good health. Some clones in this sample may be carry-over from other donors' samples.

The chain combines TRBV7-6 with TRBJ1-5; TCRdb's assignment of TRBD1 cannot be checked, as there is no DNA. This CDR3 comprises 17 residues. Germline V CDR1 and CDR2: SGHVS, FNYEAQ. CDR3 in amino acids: CASRPPRGGNSNQPQHF.

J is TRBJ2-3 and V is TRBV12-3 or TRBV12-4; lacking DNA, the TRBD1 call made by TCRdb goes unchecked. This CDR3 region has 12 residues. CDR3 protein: CASLLWGDTQYF.

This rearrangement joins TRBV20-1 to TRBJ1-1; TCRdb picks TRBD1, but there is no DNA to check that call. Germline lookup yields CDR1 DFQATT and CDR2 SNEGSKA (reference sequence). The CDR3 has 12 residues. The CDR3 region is CSSGQGATEAFF.

The CDR3 protein is CSAPIGGDLTGELFF. The chain joins TRBV29-1 to TRBJ2-2; the D gene TCRdb calls, TRBD2, cannot be checked with no DNA. Germline loops: CDR1 SQVTM, CDR2 ANQGSEA. The CDR3 consists of 15 residues.

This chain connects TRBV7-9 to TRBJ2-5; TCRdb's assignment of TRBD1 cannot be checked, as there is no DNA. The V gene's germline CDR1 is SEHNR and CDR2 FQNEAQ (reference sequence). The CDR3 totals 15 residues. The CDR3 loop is CASSLEQGLIGTQYF.

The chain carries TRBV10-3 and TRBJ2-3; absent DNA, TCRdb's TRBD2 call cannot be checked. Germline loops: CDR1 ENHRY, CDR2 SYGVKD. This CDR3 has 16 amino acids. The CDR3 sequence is CAISERVAGGTDTQYF.

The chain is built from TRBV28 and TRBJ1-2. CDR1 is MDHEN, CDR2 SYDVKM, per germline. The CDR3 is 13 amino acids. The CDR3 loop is CASSLDAGGGYTF.

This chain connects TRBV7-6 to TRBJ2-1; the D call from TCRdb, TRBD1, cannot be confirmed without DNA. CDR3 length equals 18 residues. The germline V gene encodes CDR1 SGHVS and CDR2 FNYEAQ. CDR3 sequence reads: CASSLPRGAGGPYNEQFF.

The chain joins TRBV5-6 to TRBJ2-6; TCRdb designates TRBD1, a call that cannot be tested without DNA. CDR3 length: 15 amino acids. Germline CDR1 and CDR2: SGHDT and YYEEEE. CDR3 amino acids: CASRAGGRGANVLTF.

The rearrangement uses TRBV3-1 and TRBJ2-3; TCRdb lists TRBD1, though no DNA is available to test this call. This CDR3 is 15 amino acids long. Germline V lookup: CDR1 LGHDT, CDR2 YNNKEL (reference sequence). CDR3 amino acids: CASSQEQGVADTQYF.

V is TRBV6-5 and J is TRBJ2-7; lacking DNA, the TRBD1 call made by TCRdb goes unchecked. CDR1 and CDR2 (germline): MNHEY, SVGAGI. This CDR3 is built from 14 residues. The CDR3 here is CASSYYTGAYEQYF.

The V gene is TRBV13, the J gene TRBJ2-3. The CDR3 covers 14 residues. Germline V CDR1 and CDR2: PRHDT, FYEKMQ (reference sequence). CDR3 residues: CASSLRRSTDTQYF.